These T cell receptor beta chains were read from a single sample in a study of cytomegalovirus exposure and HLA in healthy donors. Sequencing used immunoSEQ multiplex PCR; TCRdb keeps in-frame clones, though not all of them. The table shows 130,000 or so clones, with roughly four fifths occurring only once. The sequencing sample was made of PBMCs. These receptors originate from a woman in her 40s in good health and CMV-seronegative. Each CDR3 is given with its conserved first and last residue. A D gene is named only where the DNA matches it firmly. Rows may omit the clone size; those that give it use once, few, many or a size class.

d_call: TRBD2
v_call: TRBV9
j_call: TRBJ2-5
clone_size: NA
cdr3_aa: CASSVTSGRGTQYF
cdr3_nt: TGTGCCAGCAGCGTAACTAGCGGGAGGGGGACCCAGTACTTC

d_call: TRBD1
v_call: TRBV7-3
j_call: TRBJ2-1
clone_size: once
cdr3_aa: CASSLGQGSYNEQFF
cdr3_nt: TGTGCCAGCAGCTTAGGACAGGGTTCCTACAATGAGCAGTTCTTC

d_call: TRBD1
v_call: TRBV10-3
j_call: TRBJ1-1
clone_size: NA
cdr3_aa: CAIRKTGVTEAFF
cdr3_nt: TGTGCCATCAGGAAAACAGGGGTGACTGAAGCTTTCTTT

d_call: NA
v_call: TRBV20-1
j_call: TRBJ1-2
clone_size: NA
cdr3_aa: CSAINRAGYTF
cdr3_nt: TGCAGTGCTATTAACAGGGCTGGCTACACCTTC

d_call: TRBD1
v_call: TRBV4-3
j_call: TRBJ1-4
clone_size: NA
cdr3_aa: CASSQARSGDRGDRGEKLFF
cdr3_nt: TGCGCCAGCAGCCAAGCCCGATCGGGAGACAGGGGGGATAGGGGTGAAAAACTGTTTTTT

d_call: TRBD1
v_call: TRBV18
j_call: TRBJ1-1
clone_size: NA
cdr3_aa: CASSPLGQAPQAFF
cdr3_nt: TGTGCCAGCTCACCACTAGGACAGGCCCCCCAAGCTTTCTTT

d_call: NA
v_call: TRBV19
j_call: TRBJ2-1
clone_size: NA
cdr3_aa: CASSIEQGLGGNEQFF
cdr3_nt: TGTGCCAGTAGTATAGAGCAGGGGTTAGGAGGTAATGAGCAGTTCTTC

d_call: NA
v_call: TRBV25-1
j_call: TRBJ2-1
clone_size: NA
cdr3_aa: CASSAMVGAPSYNEQFF
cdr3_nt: TGTGCCAGCAGTGCTATGGTGGGGGCTCCCTCCTACAATGAGCAGTTCTTC

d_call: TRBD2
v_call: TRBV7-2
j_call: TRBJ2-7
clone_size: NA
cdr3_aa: CASSKRGGAPGGYEQYF
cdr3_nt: TGTGCCAGCAGCAAACGGGGGGGGGCTCCCGGGGGTTACGAGCAGTACTTC

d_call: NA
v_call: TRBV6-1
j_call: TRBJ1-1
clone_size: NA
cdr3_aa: CASSDRDSRLGRSEAFF
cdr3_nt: TGTGCCAGCAGTGATAGGGACTCACGGCTCGGGCGTTCTGAAGCTTTCTTT

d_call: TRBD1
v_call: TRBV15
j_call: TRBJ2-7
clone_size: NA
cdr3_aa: CATRDLDRGSYEQYF
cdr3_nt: TGTGCCACCAGGGACTTGGACAGGGGCTCTTACGAGCAGTACTTC

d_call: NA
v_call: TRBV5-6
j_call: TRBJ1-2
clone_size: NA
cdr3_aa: CASSLGAGDNYGYTF
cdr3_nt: TGTGCCAGCAGCTTGGGAGCGGGGGATAACTATGGCTACACCTTC

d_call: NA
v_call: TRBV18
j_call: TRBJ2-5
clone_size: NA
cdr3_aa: CASSPEGGETQYF
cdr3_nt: TGTGCCAGCTCACCCGAAGGCGGGGAGACCCAGTACTTC

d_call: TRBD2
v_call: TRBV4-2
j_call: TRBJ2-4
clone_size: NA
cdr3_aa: CASSQDLSALAVKNIQYF
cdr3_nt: TGTGCCAGCAGCCAAGATTTGAGCGCACTAGCGGTCAAAAACATTCAGTACTTC

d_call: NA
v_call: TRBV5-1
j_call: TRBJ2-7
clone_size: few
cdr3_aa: CASSFELTYEQYF
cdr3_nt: TGCGCCAGCAGCTTTGAACTCACCTACGAGCAGTACTTC

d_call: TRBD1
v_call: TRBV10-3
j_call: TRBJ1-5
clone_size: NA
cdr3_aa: CAISADRESNQPQHF
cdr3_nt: TGTGCCATCAGTGCAGACAGGGAGAGCAATCAGCCCCAGCATTTT

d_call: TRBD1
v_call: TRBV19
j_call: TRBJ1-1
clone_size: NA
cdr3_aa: CASRDRGRTEAFF
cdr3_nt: TGTGCCAGTAGGGACAGGGGCCGCACTGAAGCTTTCTTT

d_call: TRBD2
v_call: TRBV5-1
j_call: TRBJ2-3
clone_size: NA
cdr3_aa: CASSPGLAESTDTQYF
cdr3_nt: TGCGCCAGCAGCCCAGGACTAGCGGAGAGCACAGATACGCAGTATTTT

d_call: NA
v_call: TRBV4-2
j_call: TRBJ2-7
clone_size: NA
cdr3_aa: CASSPPGSREQYF
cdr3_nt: TGTGCCAGCAGCCCCCCCGGGAGCAGGGAGCAGTACTTC

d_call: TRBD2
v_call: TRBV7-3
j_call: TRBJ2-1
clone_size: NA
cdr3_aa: CASSLAGRASGSYNEQFF
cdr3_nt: TGTGCCAGCAGCTTGGCCGGTAGGGCTAGCGGTTCCTACAATGAGCAGTTCTTC

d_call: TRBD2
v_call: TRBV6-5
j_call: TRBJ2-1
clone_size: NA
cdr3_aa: CASSPRLAGDQQFF
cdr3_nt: TGTGCCAGCAGTCCAAGACTAGCGGGAGATCAGCAGTTCTTC

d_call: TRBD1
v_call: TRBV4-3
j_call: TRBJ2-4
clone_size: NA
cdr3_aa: CASSQNQGQGGFF
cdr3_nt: TGCGCCAGCAGCCAAAACCAGGGACAGGGTGGCTTCTTC

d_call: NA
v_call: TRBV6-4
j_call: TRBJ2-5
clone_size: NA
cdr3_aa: CASSDSRGTETQYF
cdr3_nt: TGTGCCAGCAGTGACTCTCGAGGAACTGAGACCCAGTACTTC

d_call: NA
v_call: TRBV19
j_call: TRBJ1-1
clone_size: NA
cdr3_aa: CASMTATWNTEAFF
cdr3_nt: TGTGCCAGTATGACAGCTACATGGAACACTGAAGCTTTCTTT

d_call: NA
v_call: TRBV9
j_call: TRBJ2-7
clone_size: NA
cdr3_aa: CASSQGGEDEQYF
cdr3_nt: TGTGCCAGCAGCCAGGGAGGCGAAGACGAGCAGTACTTC

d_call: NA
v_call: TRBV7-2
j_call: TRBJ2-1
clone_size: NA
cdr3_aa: CASSFFPTDYNEQFF
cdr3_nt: TGTGCCAGCAGCTTTTTCCCTACTGACTACAATGAGCAGTTCTTC

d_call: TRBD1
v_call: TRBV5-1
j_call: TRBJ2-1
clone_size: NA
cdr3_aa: CASSRGGVRDEQFF
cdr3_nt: TGCGCCAGCTCCAGAGGGGGCGTTAGGGATGAGCAGTTCTTC

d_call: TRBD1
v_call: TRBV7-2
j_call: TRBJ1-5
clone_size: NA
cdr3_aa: CASSLVGTGQHF
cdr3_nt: TGTGCCAGCAGCTTAGTTGGGACAGGGCAGCATTTT

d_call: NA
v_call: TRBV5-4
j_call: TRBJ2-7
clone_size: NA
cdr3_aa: CASSFRDNLNEQYF
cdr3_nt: TGTGCCAGCAGCTTCAGGGACAATTTAAACGAGCAGTACTTC

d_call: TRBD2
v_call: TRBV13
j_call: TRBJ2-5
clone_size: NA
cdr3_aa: CASSFSGLLREQYF
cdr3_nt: TGTGCCAGCAGCTTCTCGGGACTATTGAGGGAGCAGTACTTC

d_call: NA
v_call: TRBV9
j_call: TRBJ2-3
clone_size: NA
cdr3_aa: CASSALHSVKDTQYF
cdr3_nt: TGTGCCAGCAGCGCCCTCCACTCGGTCAAGGATACGCAGTATTTT

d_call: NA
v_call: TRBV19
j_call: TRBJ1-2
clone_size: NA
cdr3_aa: CASSTPYNYGYTF
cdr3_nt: TGTGCCAGTAGTACCCCGTATAACTATGGCTACACCTTC

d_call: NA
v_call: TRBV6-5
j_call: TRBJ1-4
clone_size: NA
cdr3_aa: CASAVGGSNEKLFF
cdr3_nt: TGTGCCTCAGCAGTCGGGGGATCTAATGAAAAACTGTTTTTT

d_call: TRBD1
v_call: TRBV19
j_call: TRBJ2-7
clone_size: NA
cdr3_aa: CASSDGTGYEQYF
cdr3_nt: TGTGCCAGTAGTGACGGGACAGGCTACGAGCAGTACTTC

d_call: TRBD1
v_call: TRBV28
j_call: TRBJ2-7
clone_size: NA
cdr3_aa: CASSLLNGDSPYEQYF
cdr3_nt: TGTGCCAGCAGTTTATTGAACGGGGACAGCCCCTACGAGCAGTACTTC

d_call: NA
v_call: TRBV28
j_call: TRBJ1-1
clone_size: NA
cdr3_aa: CASRSLNTEAFF
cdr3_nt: TGTGCCAGCAGATCCTTGAACACTGAAGCTTTCTTT

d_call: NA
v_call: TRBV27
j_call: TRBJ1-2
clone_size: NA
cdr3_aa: CASSLRWQNYGYTF
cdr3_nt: TGTGCCAGCAGTTTACGTTGGCAGAACTATGGCTACACCTTC

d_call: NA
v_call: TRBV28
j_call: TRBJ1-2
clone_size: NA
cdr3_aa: CASSLRRQAWGYTF
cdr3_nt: TGTGCCAGCAGTTTACGGCGACAGGCGTGGGGCTACACCTTC

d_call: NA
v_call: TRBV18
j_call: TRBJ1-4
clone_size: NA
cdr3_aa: CASSPRATNEKLFF
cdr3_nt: TGTGCCAGCTCACCAAGAGCAACTAATGAAAAACTGTTTTTT

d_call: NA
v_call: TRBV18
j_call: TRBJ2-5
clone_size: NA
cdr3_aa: CASSPTREETQYF
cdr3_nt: TGTGCCAGCTCACCAACTAGGGAAGAGACCCAGTACTTC

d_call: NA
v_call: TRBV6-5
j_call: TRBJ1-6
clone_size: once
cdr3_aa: CASSFETPLHF
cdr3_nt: TGTGCCAGCAGTTTTGAGACACCCCTCCACTTC

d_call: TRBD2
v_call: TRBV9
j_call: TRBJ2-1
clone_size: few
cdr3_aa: CASSASWREGVNEQFF
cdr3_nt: TGTGCCAGCAGCGCCAGCTGGCGGGAGGGTGTAAATGAGCAGTTCTTC

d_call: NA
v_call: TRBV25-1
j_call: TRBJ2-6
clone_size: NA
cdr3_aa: CASSDKPRGANVLTF
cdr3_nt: TGTGCCAGCAGTGATAAACCGCGGGGGGCCAACGTCCTGACTTTC

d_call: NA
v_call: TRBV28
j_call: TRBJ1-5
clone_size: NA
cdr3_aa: CASSLSSSGNQPQHF
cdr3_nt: TGTGCCAGCAGTTTGAGCTCCTCGGGCAATCAGCCCCAGCATTTT

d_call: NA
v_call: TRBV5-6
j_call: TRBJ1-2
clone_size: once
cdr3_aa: CASSPDRFLNYGYTF
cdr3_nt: TGTGCCAGCAGCCCCGACAGATTTCTGAACTATGGCTACACCTTC

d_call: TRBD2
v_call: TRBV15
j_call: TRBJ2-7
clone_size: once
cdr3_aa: CATSREASGSPYEQYF
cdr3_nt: TGTGCCACCAGCAGAGAAGCAAGCGGGAGCCCCTACGAGCAGTACTTC

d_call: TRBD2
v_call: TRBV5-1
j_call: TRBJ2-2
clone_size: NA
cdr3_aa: CASSLEASSGFYTGELFF
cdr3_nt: TGCGCCAGCAGCTTGGAGGCATCTAGCGGGTTTTACACCGGGGAGCTGTTTTTT